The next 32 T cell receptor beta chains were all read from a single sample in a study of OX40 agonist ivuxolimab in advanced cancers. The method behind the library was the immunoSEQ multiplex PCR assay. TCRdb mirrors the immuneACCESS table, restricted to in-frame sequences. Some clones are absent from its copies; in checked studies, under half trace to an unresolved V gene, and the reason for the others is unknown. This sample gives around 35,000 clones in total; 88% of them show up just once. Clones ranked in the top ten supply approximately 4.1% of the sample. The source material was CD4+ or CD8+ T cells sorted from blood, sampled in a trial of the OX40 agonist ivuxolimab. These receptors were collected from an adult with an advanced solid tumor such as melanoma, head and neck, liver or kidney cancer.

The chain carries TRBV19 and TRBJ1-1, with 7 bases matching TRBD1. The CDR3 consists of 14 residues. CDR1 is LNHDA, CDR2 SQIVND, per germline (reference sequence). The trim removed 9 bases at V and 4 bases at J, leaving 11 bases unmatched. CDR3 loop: CASKGGYSTTEAFF. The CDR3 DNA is TGTGCCAGCAAAGGGGGCTATAGCACCACTGAAGCTTTCTTT.

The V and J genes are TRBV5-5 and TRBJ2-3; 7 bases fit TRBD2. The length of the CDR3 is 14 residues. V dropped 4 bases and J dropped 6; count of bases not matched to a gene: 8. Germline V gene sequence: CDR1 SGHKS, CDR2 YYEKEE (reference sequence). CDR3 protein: CASSLRTSWDTQYF. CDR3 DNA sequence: TGTGCCAGCAGCCTAAGGACTAGTTGGGATACGCAGTATTTT.

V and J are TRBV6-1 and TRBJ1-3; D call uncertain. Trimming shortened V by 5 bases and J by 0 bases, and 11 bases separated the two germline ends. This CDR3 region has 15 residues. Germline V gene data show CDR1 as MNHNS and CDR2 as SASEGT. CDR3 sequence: CASSSVPNSGNTIYF. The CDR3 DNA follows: TGTGCCAGCAGTTCGGTACCGAACTCTGGAAACACCATATATTTT.

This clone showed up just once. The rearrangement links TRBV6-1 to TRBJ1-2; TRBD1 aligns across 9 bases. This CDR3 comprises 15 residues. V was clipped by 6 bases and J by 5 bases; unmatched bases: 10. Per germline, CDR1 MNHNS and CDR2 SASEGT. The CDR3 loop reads CASRSRAGTGYGYTF. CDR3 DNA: TGTGCCAGCAGGTCGCGGGCCGGGACAGGGTATGGCTACACCTTC.

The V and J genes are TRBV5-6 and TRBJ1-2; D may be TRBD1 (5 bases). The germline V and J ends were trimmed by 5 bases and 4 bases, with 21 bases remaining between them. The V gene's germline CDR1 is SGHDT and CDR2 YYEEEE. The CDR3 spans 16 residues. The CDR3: CASRVSVDSQIYGYTF. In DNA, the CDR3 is TGTGCCAGCAGGGTGAGTGTCGACAGTCAGATCTATGGCTACACCTTC.

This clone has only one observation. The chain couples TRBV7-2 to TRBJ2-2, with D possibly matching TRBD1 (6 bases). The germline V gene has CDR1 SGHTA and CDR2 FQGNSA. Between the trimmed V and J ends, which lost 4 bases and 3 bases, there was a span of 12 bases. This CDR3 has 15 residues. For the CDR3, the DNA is TGTGCCAGCAGCTCACAGGGTATCGACACCGGGGAGCTGTTTTTT. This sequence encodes CASSSQGIDTGELFF.

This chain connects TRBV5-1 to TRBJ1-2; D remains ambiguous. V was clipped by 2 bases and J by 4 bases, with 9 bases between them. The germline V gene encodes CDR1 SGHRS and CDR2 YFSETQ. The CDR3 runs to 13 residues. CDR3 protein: CASSFELPYGYTF. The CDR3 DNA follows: TGCGCCAGCAGCTTCGAGCTTCCCTATGGCTACACCTTC.

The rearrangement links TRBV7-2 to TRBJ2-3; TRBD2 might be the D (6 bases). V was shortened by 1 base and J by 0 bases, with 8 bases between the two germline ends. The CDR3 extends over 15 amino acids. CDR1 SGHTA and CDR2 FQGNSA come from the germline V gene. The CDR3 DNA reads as TGTGCCAGCAGCTTAGTCGGGACTAGCACAGATACGCAGTATTTT. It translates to CASSLVGTSTDTQYF. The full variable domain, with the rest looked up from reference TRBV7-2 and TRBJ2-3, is GAGVSQSPSNKVTEKGKDVELRCDPISGHTALYWYRQSLGQGLEFLIYFQGNSAPDKSGLPSDRFSAERTGGSVSTLTIQRTQQEDSAVYLCASSLVGTSTDTQYFGPGTRLTVL.

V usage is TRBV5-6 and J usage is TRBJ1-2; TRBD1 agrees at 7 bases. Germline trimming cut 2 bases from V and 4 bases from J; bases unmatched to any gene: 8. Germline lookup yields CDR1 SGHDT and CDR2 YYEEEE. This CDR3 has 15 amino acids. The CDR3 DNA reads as TGTGCCAGCAGCTTTGGTGGTAACAGGGGCTATGGCTACACCTTC. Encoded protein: CASSFGGNRGYGYTF.

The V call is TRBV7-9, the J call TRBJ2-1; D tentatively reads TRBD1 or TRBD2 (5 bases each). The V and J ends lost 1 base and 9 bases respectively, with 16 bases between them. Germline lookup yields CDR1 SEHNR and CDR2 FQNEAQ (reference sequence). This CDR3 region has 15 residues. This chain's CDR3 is CASSLGTGGHTEQFF. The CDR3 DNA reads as TGTGCCAGCAGCTTAGGGACTGGGGGTCATACTGAGCAGTTCTTC.

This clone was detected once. CDR3 sequence (DNA): TGTGCCAGCTCACCACCGGGGGTGAACACTGAAGCTTTCTTT. The encoded protein is CASSPPGVNTEAFF. The chain has TRBV18 and TRBJ1-1; tentatively, D is TRBD1 (5 bases). This CDR3 region has 14 residues. Germline values: CDR1 KGHSH, CDR2 LQKENI. V was clipped by 0 bases and J by 0 bases, with 5 bases between them.

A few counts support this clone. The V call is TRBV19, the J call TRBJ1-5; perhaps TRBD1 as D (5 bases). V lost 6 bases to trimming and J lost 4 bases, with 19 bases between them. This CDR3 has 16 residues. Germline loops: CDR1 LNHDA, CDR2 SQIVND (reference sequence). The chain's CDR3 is CASRFSSVQGNQPQHF. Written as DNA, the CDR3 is TGTGCCAGTAGGTTTAGTAGCGTTCAGGGAAATCAGCCCCAGCATTTT.

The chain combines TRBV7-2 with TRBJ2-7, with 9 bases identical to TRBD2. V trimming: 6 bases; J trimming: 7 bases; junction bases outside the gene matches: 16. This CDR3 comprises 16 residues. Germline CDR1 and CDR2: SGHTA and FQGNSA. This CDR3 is CASRPLASGATREQYF. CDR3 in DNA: TGTGCCAGCAGACCACTGGCTAGCGGGGCCACGAGGGAGCAGTACTTC.

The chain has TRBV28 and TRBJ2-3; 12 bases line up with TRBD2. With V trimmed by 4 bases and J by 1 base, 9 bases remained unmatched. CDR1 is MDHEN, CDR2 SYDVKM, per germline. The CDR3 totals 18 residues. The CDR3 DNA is TGTGCCAGCAGTTACTCTTGGACTAGCGGGGTCCGCACAGATACGCAGTATTTT. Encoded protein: CASSYSWTSGVRTDTQYF.

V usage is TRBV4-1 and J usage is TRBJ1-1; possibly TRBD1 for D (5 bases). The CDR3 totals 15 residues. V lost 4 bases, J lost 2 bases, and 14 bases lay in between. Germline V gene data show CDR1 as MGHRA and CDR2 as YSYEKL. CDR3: CASSPHTGINTEAFF. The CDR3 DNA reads TGCGCCAGCAGCCCACACACAGGAATAAACACTGAAGCTTTCTTT.

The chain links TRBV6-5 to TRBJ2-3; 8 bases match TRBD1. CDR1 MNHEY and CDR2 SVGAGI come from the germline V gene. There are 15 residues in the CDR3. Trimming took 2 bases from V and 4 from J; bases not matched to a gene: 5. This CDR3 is CASSYQTGAADTQYF. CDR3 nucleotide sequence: TGTGCCAGCAGTTACCAGACAGGGGCGGCAGATACGCAGTATTTT.

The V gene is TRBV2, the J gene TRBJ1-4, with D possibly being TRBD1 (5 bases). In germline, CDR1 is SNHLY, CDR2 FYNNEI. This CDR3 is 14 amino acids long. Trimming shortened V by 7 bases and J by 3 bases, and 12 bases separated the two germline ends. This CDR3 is CASKAGRPNEKLFF. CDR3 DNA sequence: TGTGCCAGCAAAGCGGGGCGGCCTAATGAAAAACTGTTTTTT.

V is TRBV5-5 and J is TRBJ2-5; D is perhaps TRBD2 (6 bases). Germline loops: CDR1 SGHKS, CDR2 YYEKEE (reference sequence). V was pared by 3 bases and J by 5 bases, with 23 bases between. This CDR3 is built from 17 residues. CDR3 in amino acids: CASSSAGTLNPGETQYF. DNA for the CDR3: TGTGCCAGCAGCTCCGCCGGGACTCTGAACCCGGGGGAGACCCAGTACTTC.

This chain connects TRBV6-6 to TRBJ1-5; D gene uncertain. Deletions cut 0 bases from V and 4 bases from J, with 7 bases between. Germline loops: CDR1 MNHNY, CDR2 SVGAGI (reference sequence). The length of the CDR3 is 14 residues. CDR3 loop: CASSYSLENQPQHF. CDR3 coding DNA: TGTGCCAGCAGTTACTCTCTTGAAAATCAGCCCCAGCATTTT.

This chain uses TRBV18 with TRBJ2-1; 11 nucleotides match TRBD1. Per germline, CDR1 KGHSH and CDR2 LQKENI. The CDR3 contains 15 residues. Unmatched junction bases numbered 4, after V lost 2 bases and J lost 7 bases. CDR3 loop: CASSPGQGARNEQFF. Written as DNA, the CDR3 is TGTGCCAGCTCACCAGGACAGGGGGCGCGGAATGAGCAGTTCTTC.

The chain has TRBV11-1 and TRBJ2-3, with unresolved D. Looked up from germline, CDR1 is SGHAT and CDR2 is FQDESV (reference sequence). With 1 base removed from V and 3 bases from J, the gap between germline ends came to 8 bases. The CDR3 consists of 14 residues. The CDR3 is CASSLDLMTDTQYF. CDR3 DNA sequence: TGTGCCAGCAGCTTAGACCTGATGACAGATACGCAGTATTTT.

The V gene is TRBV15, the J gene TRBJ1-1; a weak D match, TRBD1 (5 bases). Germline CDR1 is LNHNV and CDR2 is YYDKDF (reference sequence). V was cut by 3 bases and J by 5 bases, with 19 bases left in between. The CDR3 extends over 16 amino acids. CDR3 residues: CATSSPDRDGSTEAFF. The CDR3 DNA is TGTGCCACCAGCAGTCCAGACCGGGACGGGAGTACTGAAGCTTTCTTT.

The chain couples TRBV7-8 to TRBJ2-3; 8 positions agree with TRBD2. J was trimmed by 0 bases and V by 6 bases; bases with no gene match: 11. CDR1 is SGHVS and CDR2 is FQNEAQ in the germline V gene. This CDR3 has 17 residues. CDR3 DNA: TGTGCCAGCAGATCTAGCGGGCGTTCCTCTAGCACAGATACGCAGTATTTT. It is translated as CASRSSGRSSSTDTQYF.

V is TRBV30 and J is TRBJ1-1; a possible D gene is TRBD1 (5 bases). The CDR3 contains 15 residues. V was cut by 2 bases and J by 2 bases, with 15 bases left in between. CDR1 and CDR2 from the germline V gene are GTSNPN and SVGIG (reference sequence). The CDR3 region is CAWSNFRGVNTEAFF. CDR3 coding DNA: TGTGCCTGGAGTAACTTTAGAGGGGTCAACACTGAAGCTTTCTTT.

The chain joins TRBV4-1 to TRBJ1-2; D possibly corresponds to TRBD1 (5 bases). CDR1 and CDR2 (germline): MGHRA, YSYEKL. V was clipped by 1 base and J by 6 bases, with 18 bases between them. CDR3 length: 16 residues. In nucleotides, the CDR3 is TGCGCCAGCAGCCAAGGACGCGACAGTCTGACTCATGGCTACACCTTC. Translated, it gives CASSQGRDSLTHGYTF.

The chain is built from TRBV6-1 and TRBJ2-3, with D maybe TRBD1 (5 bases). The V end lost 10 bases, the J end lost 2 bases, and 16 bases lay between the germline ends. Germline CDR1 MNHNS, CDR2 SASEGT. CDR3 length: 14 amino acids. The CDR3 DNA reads TGTGCCACCCAATGGGGCTCGGACACAGATACGCAGTATTTT. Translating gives CATQWGSDTDTQYF.

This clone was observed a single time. CDR3 nucleotide sequence: TGTGCCAGCAGTGGGCGACCACTTAACTATGGCTACACCTTC. Translating it yields CASSGRPLNYGYTF. This chain connects TRBV6-1 to TRBJ1-2, with unresolved D. CDR1 is MNHNS and CDR2 is SASEGT in the germline V gene. The CDR3 is 14 amino acids. V was cut by 4 bases and J by 1 base, with 10 bases left in between.

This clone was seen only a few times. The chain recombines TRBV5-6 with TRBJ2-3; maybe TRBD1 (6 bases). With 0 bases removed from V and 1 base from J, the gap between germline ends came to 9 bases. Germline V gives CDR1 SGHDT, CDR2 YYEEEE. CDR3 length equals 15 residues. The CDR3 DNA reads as TGTGCCAGCAGCTTGGGGGACATACGCACAGATACGCAGTATTTT. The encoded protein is CASSLGDIRTDTQYF. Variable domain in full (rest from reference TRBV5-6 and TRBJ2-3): DAGVTQSPTHLIKTRGQQVTLRCSPKSGHDTVSWYQQALGQGPQFIFQYYEEEERQRGNFPDRFSGHQFPNYSSELNVNALLLGDSALYLCASSLGDIRTDTQYFGPGTRLTVL.

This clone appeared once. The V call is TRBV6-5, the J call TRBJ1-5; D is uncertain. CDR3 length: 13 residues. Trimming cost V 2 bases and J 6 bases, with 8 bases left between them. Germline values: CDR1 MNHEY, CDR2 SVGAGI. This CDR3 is CASSYERGQPQHF. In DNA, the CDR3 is TGTGCCAGCAGTTACGAGAGAGGTCAGCCCCAGCATTTT.

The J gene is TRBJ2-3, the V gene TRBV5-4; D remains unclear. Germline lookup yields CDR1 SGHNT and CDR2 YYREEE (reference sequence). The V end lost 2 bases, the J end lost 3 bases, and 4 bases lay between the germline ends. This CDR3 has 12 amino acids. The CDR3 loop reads CASSFSTDTQYF. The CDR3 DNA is TGTGCCAGCAGCTTTAGTACAGATACGCAGTATTTT.

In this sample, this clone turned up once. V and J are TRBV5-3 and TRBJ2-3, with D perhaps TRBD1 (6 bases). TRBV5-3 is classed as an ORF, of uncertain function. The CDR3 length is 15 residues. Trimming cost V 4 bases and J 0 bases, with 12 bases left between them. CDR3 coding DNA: TGTGCCAGAAGCCAGAAACAGGGAAGCACAGATACGCAGTATTTT. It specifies CARSQKQGSTDTQYF.

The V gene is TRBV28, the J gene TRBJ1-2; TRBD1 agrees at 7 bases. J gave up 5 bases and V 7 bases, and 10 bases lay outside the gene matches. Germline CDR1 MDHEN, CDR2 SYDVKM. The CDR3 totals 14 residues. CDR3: CASNLQGRGYGYTF. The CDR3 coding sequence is TGTGCCAGCAACTTACAGGGGAGGGGGTATGGCTACACCTTC.